A selection of T cell receptor beta chains follows, all from one sample in a study of technical replicates of blood from several donors. Only in-frame clones appear in the TCRdb table, and some are missing; sequencing was by immunoSEQ multiplex PCR. Seen here are tens of thousands of clones, more than 85% observed once, and the top ten hold under 0.5%. Sequencing input: T cells isolated from PBMCs. The receptors were gathered from a human donor in good health. CDR3s include the opening cysteine and the closing phenylalanine or tryptophan. The D gene is left open where the match is weak. Part of the rows lack a size; the others show once, few, many or a class for expanded clones.

>TRBJ2-6|TRBV29-1|.|.
TGCAGCGTTTTGGGACATGTAAGCTCTGGGGCCAACGTCCTGACTTTC
CSVLGHVSSGANVLTF
>TRBJ1-1|TRBV19|TRBD1|.
TGTGCCACCTCGGGACAGGCAGTTGTCACTGAAGCTTTCTTT
CATSGQAVVTEAFF
>TRBJ2-5|TRBV6-5|.|.
TGTGCCAGCAGTTACGGGCAGGGAGAGACCCAGTACTTC
CASSYGQGETQYF
>TRBJ1-4|TRBV6-5|TRBD1|.
TGTGCCAGCAGGCGACAGGGGGATAGTGAAAAACTGTTTTTT
CASRRQGDSEKLFF
>TRBJ2-7|TRBV4-1|TRBD2|.
TGCGCCAGCAGCCAAGCGCCTGGACTAGTTCCCTACGAGCAGTACTTC
CASSQAPGLVPYEQYF
>TRBJ1-2|TRBV5-6|.|.
TGTGCCAGCAGCTTGGGTCCCAGGGACTATGGCTACACCTTC
CASSLGPRDYGYTF
>TRBJ2-5|TRBV23-1|.|.
TGCGCCAGCAGTCAATGGGACAAAGAGACCCAGTACTTC
CASSQWDKETQYF
>TRBJ2-1|TRBV15|.|.
TGTGCCACCAGCAGAGATAATGGGGGGTCGCAGTTCTTC
CATSRDNGGSQFF
>TRBJ1-2|TRBV28|TRBD1|.
TGTGCCAGCAGTTTAGAACAGGGGGCAAACTATGGCTACACCTTC
CASSLEQGANYGYTF
>TRBJ2-1|TRBV6-5|.|.
TGTGCCAGCAGTTCGGACACTTCTAATGAGCAGTTCTTC
CASSSDTSNEQFF
>TRBJ1-2|TRBV6-1|TRBD1|.
TGTGCCAGCAGTGGGGGGGACAGGTGGAATGGCTACACCTTC
CASSGGDRWNGYTF
>TRBJ2-7|TRBV19|TRBD1|.
TGTGCCAGTGCCCCCGGGACAGGGATCTACGAGCAGTACTTC
CASAPGTGIYEQYF
>TRBJ2-7|TRBV7-9|.|.
TGTGCCAGCAGCTTAGAGCATTACGAGCAGTACTTC
CASSLEHYEQYF
>TRBJ2-2|TRBV9|TRBD1|.
TGTGCCAGCAGTTGGACAGGGGGAAATACCGGGGAGCTGTTTTTT
CASSWTGGNTGELFF
>TRBJ1-5|TRBV19|.|.
TGTGCCAGTAGTACACGACAGCTCAATCAGCCCCAGCATTTT
CASSTRQLNQPQHF
>TRBJ2-7|TRBV2|TRBD1|.
TGTGCCAGCAGTGCGGTCGTCGGGACAGCAGACTACGAGCAGTACTTC
CASSAVVGTADYEQYF
>TRBJ2-7|TRBV11-2|.|.
TGTGCCAGCAGCACTCAGGAGGCGGGAGAGCAGTACTTC
CASSTQEAGEQYF
>TRBJ2-7|TRBV5-6|.|.
TGTGCCAGCAGTCACGGGACAATCTTCTACGAGCAGTACTTC
CASSHGTIFYEQYF
>TRBJ1-1|TRBV10-1|.|.
TGCGCCAGCAGTGAAGGTGGTCCGGGGGTGAGGACTGAAGCTTTCTTT
CASSEGGPGVRTEAFF
>TRBJ2-7|TRBV15|.|.
TGTGCCACCAGCAAGGGGACTGTCTACGAGCAGTACTTC
CATSKGTVYEQYF
>TRBJ2-2|TRBV7-9|.|once
TGTGCCAGCAGCTTTGGCCGACTCATGACCGGGGAGCTGTTTTTT
CASSFGRLMTGELFF
>TRBJ2-2|TRBV7-3|.|.
TGTGCCAGCAGCTTCGGTGTGGCAGGCTTCACCGGGGAGCTGTTTTTT
CASSFGVAGFTGELFF
>TRBJ1-5|TRBV7-8|TRBD1|.
TGTGCCAGCAGCATGACAGGGAGCAATCAGCCCCAGCATTTT
CASSMTGSNQPQHF
>TRBJ2-3|TRBV5-4|.|.
TGTGCCAGCCTCGGGGAGACAGATACGCAGTATTTT
CASLGETDTQYF
>TRBJ1-1|TRBV4-3|.|.
TGCGCCAGCAGCCTAGGGACACTGAACACTGAAGCTTTCTTT
CASSLGTLNTEAFF
>TRBJ1-2|TRBV7-3|TRBD1|once
TGTGCCAGCAGCTCCACAGGGGGCGGTGACGGCTACACCTTC
CASSSTGGGDGYTF
>TRBJ2-3|TRBV4-1|TRBD2|.
TGCGCCAGCAGCCAACAGAGGACTAGCGCAAGCACAGATACGCAGTATTTT
CASSQQRTSASTDTQYF
>TRBJ2-1|TRBV27|TRBD2|once
TGTGCCAGCAGTACACCGCTTAGGACTAGCGGGAGGGCCCTCGAGCAGTTCTTC
CASSTPLRTSGRALEQFF
>TRBJ1-1|TRBV10-1|.|.
TGCGCCAGCAGTGAAAACTTTAACACTGAAGCTTTCTTT
CASSENFNTEAFF
>TRBJ2-1|TRBV7-9|.|.
TGTGCCAGCAGCTTAGGCGCAAATGAGCAGTTCTTC
CASSLGANEQFF
>TRBJ2-1|TRBV6-1|TRBD2|.
TGTGCCAGCAGTGAAGAGGCTAGCGGGAGGGCCAGGGAGCAGTTCTTC
CASSEEASGRAREQFF
>TRBJ2-7|TRBV19|TRBD1|few
TGTGCCAGTAGTGGACAGGGGGATGGGTACGAGCAGTACTTC
CASSGQGDGYEQYF
>TRBJ2-5|TRBV5-1|.|.
TGCGCCAGCAGCGTCGAACTCTCCCCAGAGACCCAGTACTTC
CASSVELSPETQYF
>TRBJ2-7|TRBV5-6|TRBD1|.
TGTGCCAGCAGCATGGGACAGGAACCCTACGAGCAGTACTTC
CASSMGQEPYEQYF
>TRBJ1-5|TRBV18|.|.
TGTGCCAGCTCAGCCTCGGGGTCTCAGCCCCAGCATTTT
CASSASGSQPQHF
>TRBJ2-7|TRBV4-1|.|.
TGCGCCAGCAGCCAAGGGGCTAACTACGAGCAGTACTTC
CASSQGANYEQYF
>TRBJ2-1|TRBV6-5|TRBD2|once
TGTGCCAGCAGCCTGGGACTAGCAGGTGAGCAGTTCTTC
CASSLGLAGEQFF
>TRBJ2-3|TRBV11-1|TRBD1|.
TGTGCCAGCACCACCCCTAGGACAGGGGGCTCAGATACGCAGTATTTT
CASTTPRTGGSDTQYF
>TRBJ2-7|TRBV6-1|TRBD1|.
TGTGCCAGCAGCCCGTTGGGCAGGGGGTCCATCGAGCAGTACTTC
CASSPLGRGSIEQYF
>TRBJ2-6|TRBV18|.|.
TGTGCCAGCTCACCTGAAGGGGCTGGGGCCAACGTCCTGACTTTC
CASSPEGAGANVLTF
>TRBJ1-1|TRBV29-1|TRBD1|few
TGCAGCGTGACAGGGGGCTCCAGCACTGAAGCTTTCTTT
CSVTGGSSTEAFF
>TRBJ2-3|TRBV28|.|.
TGTGCCAGCAGTGCACTAGACACGCAGTATTTT
CASSALDTQYF
>TRBJ1-2|TRBV2|TRBD1|.
TGTGCCAGCAGTGAAGACAGGGGAGTATTAGGCTACACCTTC
CASSEDRGVLGYTF
>TRBJ2-5|TRBV19|.|.
TGTGCCAGTAGTAACCAGGGTTCTGAGACCCAGTACTTC
CASSNQGSETQYF
>TRBJ2-6|TRBV7-2|.|.
TGTGCCAGCAGCTTAGGTCTCTCTGGGGCCAACGTCCTGACTTTC
CASSLGLSGANVLTF
>TRBJ1-4|TRBV12-5|.|.
TGTGCTAGTGGTTTGGTACTGGACAGTGAAAAACTGTTTTTT
CASGLVLDSEKLFF
>TRBJ2-5|TRBV5-1|.|.
TGCGCCAGCAGCTTTTCCGGGAGTACATACTTC
CASSFSGSTYF
>TRBJ1-1|TRBV6-1|.|.
TGTGCCAGCAGTGCTAAGGGGGACACTGAAGCTTTCTTT
CASSAKGDTEAFF
>TRBJ2-7|TRBV6-1|.|.
TGTGCCAGCAGAACGACAGTGATGGGCTACTACGAGCAGTACTTC
CASRTTVMGYYEQYF
>TRBJ2-7|TRBV28|.|.
TGTGCCAGCAGTTCTTATACTCTCGTCGCCTCCTACGAGCAGTACTTC
CASSSYTLVASYEQYF
>TRBJ1-5|TRBV28|TRBD1|.
TGTGCCATCTTAGACAGGGTCCATCAGCCCCAGCATTTT
CAILDRVHQPQHF
>TRBJ1-5|TRBV10-1|.|once
TGCGCCCGGGAGGGGACGTCAGTAATTCAGCCCCAGCATTTT
CAREGTSVIQPQHF
>TRBJ2-3|TRBV19|TRBD2|.
TGTGCCAGTAGTTATCCCGGGACTAGCGGGACCGATACGCAGTATTTT
CASSYPGTSGTDTQYF
>TRBJ1-2|TRBV19|.|.
TGTGCCAGTAGTGCGGGGGACACCTTC
CASSAGDTF
>TRBJ2-1|TRBV5-1|.|.
TGCGCCAGCAGCCGAAGGGGGAATGAGCAGTTCTTC
CASSRRGNEQFF
>TRBJ2-1|TRBV5-1|.|.
TGCGCCAGCAGCCCTACCTTAGCTGAACTAAAGAATGAGCAGTTCTTC
CASSPTLAELKNEQFF
>TRBJ1-5|TRBV2|.|.
TGTGCCAGCAGTGCAGGGCAGGTAGCTCAGCCCCAGCATTTT
CASSAGQVAQPQHF